A single TCR beta chain is shown here with its context. This CDR3 is built from 13 residues. V lost 3 bases and J lost 3, with 8 bases in between. The germline CDR1 and CDR2 sequences are MGHRA and YSYEKL. Original data processing: How many nucleated cells were present was estimated from reference gene primer amplification. The data were produced by immunoSEQ multiplex PCR, yet TCRdb's version contains in-frame clones alone and is incomplete. V and J calls and clone size follow that table, whereas D and trimming were derived from the DNA. The table has 70,000 or so clones, 90% to 95% seen once; the top ten hold roughly 8%. This specimen belongs to a study of blood T cell repertoires in COVID-19. Turning to the study itself: Samples representing acute and convalescent COVID-19 were sourced from the United States, Italy and Spain. The analysed material was cDNA or gDNA that came from T cells, B-cell-depleted T cells, or PBMCs.

Sequenced material: peripheral blood. The receptor's source is a human donor in a cohort sampled during active COVID-19. The rearrangement links TRBV4-1 to TRBJ1-1; D remains ambiguous. This CDR3 reads CASSQGRDTEAFF. CDR3 bases: TGCGCCAGCAGCCAGGGGAGGGACACTGAAGCTTTCTTT.